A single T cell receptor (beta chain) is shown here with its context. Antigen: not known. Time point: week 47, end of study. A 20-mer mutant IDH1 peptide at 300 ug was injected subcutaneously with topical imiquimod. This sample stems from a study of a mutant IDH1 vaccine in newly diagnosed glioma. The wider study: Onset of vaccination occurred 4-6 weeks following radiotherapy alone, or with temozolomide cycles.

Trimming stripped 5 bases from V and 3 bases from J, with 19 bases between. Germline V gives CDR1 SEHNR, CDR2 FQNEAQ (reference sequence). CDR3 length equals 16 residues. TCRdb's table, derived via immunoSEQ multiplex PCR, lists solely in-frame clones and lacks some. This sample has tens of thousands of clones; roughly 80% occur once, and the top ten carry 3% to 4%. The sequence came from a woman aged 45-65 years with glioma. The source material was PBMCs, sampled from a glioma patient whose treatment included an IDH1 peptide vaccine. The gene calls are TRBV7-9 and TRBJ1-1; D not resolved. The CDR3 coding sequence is TGTGCCAGCAGCCCCGACCGGGGTGGATTTTACACTGAAGCTTTCTTT. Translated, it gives CASSPDRGGFYTEAFF.